This T cell receptor beta chain was documented in a study of blood T cell repertoires in COVID-19. Study background: T cells, B-cell-depleted T cells, or PBMCs supplied cDNA or gDNA.

This CDR3 has 15 residues. Looked up from germline, CDR1 is LGHNA and CDR2 is YNFKEQ. V lost 6 bases and J lost 6, with 20 bases in between. Only in-frame clones appear in the TCRdb table, and some are missing; sequencing was by immunoSEQ multiplex PCR. Of about 130,000 clones detected, approximately 83% appear once; the ten largest clones hold around 2.7%. Sequences were obtained from peripheral blood. The source is a woman of 80 years or more with acute or convalescent COVID-19. The V gene is TRBV4-2, the J gene TRBJ1-1, with D possibly TRBD1 on 5 matching bases. CDR3 protein: CASRILGGGLPEAFF. CDR3 in DNA: TGTGCCAGCAGGATCTTGGGGGGAGGGTTGCCTGAAGCTTTCTTT.